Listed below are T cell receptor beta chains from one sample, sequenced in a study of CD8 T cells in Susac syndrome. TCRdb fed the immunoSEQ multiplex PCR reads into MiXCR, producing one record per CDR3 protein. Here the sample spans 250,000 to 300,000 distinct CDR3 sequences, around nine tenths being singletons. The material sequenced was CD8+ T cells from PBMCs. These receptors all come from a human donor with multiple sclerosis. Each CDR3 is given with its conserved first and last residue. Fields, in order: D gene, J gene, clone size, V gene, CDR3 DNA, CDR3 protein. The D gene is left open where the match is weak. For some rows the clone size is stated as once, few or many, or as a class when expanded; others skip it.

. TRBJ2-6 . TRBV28 TGTGCCAGCAGCTCTGGGGAGACTGGGGCCAACGTCCTGACTTTC CASSSGETGANVLTF
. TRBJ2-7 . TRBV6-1 TGTGCCAGCAGTGAGACCTCACGAAGCGCCTCCTACGAGCAGTACTTC CASSETSRSASYEQYF
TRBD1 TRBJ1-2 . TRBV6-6 TGTGCCAGCACCTTTGTGGGACAGCCTTCTAACTATGGCTACACCTTC CASTFVGQPSNYGYTF
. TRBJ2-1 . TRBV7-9 TGTGCCAGCAGCTGGGGAGACTTCGCCAATGAGCAGTTCTTC CASSWGDFANEQFF
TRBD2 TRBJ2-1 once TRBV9 TGTGCCAGCAGCGTAGGTCTAGCGGGGTCCTACAATGAGCAGTTCTTC CASSVGLAGSYNEQFF
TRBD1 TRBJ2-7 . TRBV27 TGTGCCAGCAGTTTGGACAGGGGGTCGGGCGAGCAGTACTTC CASSLDRGSGEQYF
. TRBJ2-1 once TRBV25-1 TGTGCCAGCAGTGTCCTCTCTAGCAATGAGCAGTTCTTC CASSVLSSNEQFF
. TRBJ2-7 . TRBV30 TGTGCCTGGAGTGTAGGTCTTCGGTCCAGGGACCGGGACTCACATTCCTACGAGCAGTACTTC CAWSVGLRSRDRDSHSYEQYF
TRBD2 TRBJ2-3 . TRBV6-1 TGTGCCAGCAGTCGCACTAGCGGGGGGGGCACAGATACGCAGTATTTT CASSRTSGGGTDTQYF
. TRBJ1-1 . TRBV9 TGTGCCAGCAGCGTCAGAAAGGACTTCGAACGGGAAGCTTTCTTT CASSVRKDFEREAFF
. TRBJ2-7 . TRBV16 TGTGCCAGCAGCCAATCGGTAGGGACCTCCTACGAGCAGTACTTC CASSQSVGTSYEQYF
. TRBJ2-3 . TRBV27 TGTGCCAGCAGTGCAAACACAGATACGCAGTATTTT CASSANTDTQYF
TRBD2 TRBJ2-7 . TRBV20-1 TGCAGTGCTGGGGGACTAGCGGGGCGCTCCTACGAGCAGTACTTC CSAGGLAGRSYEQYF
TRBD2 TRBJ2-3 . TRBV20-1 TGCAGTGCGGGGGGACTAGCGGTCGGAGATACGCAGTATTTT CSAGGLAVGDTQYF
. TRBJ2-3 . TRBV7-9 TGTGCCAGCAGCTTAGAGGACGCTGATACGCAGTATTTT CASSLEDADTQYF
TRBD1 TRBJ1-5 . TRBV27 TGTGCCAGCAGTTTATCTACAGGGGGGATTCAGCCCCAGCATTTT CASSLSTGGIQPQHF
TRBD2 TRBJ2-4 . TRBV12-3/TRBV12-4 TGTGCCAGCAAGGTAGCGGGAGCCGACAAAAACATTCAGTACTTC CASKVAGADKNIQYF
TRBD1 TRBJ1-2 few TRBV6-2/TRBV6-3 TGTGCCAGCAGTTACTCCTGGACAGGGGAGCGTGGCTACACCTTC CASSYSWTGERGYTF
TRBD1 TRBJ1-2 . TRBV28 TGTGCCAGTCTTGGACAGGGAGCTAACTATGGCTACACCTTC CASLGQGANYGYTF
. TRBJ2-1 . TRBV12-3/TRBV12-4 TGTGCCAGCAGGATAGCGGCCAATGAGCAGTTCTTC CASRIAANEQFF
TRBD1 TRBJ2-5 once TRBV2 TGTGCCAGCAGTGAAGCCAGGGGGTCCCAGTACTTC CASSEARGSQYF
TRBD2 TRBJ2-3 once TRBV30 TGTGCCTGGAGCGGACTAGCGGGGGGGCCAGATACGCAGTATTTT CAWSGLAGGPDTQYF
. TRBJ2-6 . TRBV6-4 TGTGCCAGCAGTGAGGCAGATAATACACTTAGCTCTGGGGCCAACGTCCTGACTTTC CASSEADNTLSSGANVLTF
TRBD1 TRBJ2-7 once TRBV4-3 TGCGCCAGCAGCCAAGACACGGACAGGGGGCTTAACGAGCAGTACTTC CASSQDTDRGLNEQYF
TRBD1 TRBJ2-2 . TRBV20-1 TGCAGTGCTCCGGGACAGGGGACCTCTGCCGGGGAGCTGTTTTTT CSAPGQGTSAGELFF
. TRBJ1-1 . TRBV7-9 TGTGCCAGCAGCTCACTAACAACCCCGGGAGGGAACACTGAAGCTTTCTTT CASSSLTTPGGNTEAFF
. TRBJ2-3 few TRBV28 TGTGCCAGCAGTCCCCCAGGGAGCACAGATACGCAGTATTTT CASSPPGSTDTQYF
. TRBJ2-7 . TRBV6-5 TGTGCCAGCAGTTACTCGAGAGACAGTCGTAGCTCCTACGAGCAGTACTTC CASSYSRDSRSSYEQYF
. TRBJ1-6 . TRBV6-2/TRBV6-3 TGTGCCAGCAGTTACTCCACAGGTCGGGAGTCACCCCTCCACTTT CASSYSTGRESPLHF
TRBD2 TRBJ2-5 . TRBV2 TGTGCCAGCAGTGAAGCGCTGGGACTAGAGGAGACCCAGTACTTC CASSEALGLEETQYF
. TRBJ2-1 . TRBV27 TGTGCCAGCAGTCCGGGGACCGCGCCGGATGAGCAGTTCTTC CASSPGTAPDEQFF
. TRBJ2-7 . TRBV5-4 TGTGCCAGCACCATCCTGGGGGACTACGAGCAGTACTTC CASTILGDYEQYF
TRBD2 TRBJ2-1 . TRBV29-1 TGCAGCGTTGAACCCGCTAGCGGGGGGGAATATGTCGTGTTCTTC CSVEPASGGEYVVFF
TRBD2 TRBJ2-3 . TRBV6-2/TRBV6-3 TGTGCCAGCGGGCCTGGACTAGCGGGAGGAATAGATACGCAGTATTTT CASGPGLAGGIDTQYF
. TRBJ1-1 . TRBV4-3 TGCGCCAGCAGCCAAGATCGGGGGGCCCTCACGAGAACTGAAGCTTTCTTT CASSQDRGALTRTEAFF
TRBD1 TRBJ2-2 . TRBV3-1 TGTGCCAGCAGCCCCCTGGACAGGGGGAACACCGGGGAGCTGTTTTTT CASSPLDRGNTGELFF
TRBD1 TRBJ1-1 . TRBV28 TGTGCCAGCAGTTTAACCAGGGGGCTTGAAGCTTTCTTT CASSLTRGLEAFF
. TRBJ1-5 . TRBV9 TGTGCCAGCAGCGCTGGTGGGGGCGGCAATCAGCCCCAGCATTTT CASSAGGGGNQPQHF
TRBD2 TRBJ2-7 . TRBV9 TGTGCCAGCAGCTCCTCTGGCGGGAGCGTCGACGAGCAGTACTTC CASSSSGGSVDEQYF